This T cell receptor beta chain was captured by sequencing in a study of identical twins. Findings of the study overall: Abundant beta clonotypes from cord blood had fewer insertions, unlike memory repertoires, which showed none.

Germline loops: CDR1 SQVTM, CDR2 ANQGSEA. The CDR3 spans 15 residues. Unmatched junction bases numbered 14, after V lost 8 bases and J lost 4 bases. In the case of this clonotype: The antigen is undetermined.

Each CDR3 protein gets one entry after TCRdb re-called the 5' RACE reads with MiXCR. The table lists over 500,000 distinct CDR3 sequences, 22% of them singletons, with around 0.9% in the top ten. The same data also contributed to another study, on T cells expressing NK-cell markers. This second study says: One of eight sequenced donors was HCMV-seronegative; the other seven were seropositive. Top CD8+ clonotypes included the dominant CD3+CD56+NKG2C+ clonotypes in 6 or 7 donors. Among several donors, these clonotypes also ranked first in the CD3+CD56-NKG2C+ fraction.

This TCR came from a young woman in good health. The source material was CD4+ T cells sorted from blood. V is TRBV29-1 and J is TRBJ1-3; 7 bases align to TRBD1. For the CDR3, the DNA is TGCAGCTGGGCAGCAGAGGGGGCCAGGGGAAACACCATATATTTT. It specifies CSWAAEGARGNTIYF.